One and the same sample provided the 32 T cell receptor beta chains below, sequenced in a study of cytomegalovirus exposure and HLA in healthy donors. PCR amplification relied on 60 Vbeta primers (plus 13 Jbeta primers). The repertoire was sequenced with immunoSEQ multiplex PCR; TCRdb's copy has only in-frame clones and lacks some. This table has over 110,000 clones, about four fifths appearing once. The source material was PBMCs. The receptors come from a male donor in good health and CMV-seropositive.

V is TRBV6-1 and J is TRBJ1-2; a possible D gene is TRBD1 (5 bases). The germline gives CDR1 MNHNS, CDR2 SASEGT. The CDR3 has 12 residues. V gave up 6 bases and J gave up 5 bases, with 10 bases separating them. In nucleotides, the CDR3 is TGTGCCAGCAGAGACAGCTGGTATGGCTACACCTTC. This translates into CASRDSWYGYTF.

CDR3 loop: CACNRAPGEQFF. CDR3 coding DNA: TGTGCCTGTAACAGGGCTCCGGGCGAGCAGTTCTTC. The chain employs TRBV30 and TRBJ2-1; D is possibly TRBD1 (6 bases). With 6 bases removed from V and 10 bases from J, the gap between germline ends came to 16 bases. CDR1 and CDR2 from the germline V gene are GTSNPN and SVGIG (reference sequence). This CDR3 is 12 amino acids long.

This clone was detected a few times. The V gene is TRBV12-5, the J gene TRBJ1-2, with 7 nucleotides matching TRBD1. CDR1 LGHNT and CDR2 FRNRAP come from the germline V gene. The CDR3 contains 15 residues. The trim removed 6 bases at V and 6 bases at J, leaving 13 bases unmatched. CDR3 loop: CASGSIRDSAHGYTF. The CDR3 bases are TGTGCTAGTGGCTCAATCCGGGACAGCGCTCATGGCTACACCTTC.

V is TRBV7-9 and J is TRBJ2-3; possibly TRBD2 for D (6 bases). V lost 5 bases, J lost 4 bases, and 16 bases lay in between. Per the germline V gene, CDR1 is SEHNR and CDR2 is FQNEAQ (reference sequence). The length of the CDR3 is 15 residues. CDR3 residues: CASSAQVGGADTQYF. The CDR3 DNA reads TGTGCCAGCAGCGCCCAGGTCGGCGGGGCAGATACGCAGTATTTT.

The chain carries TRBV7-8 and TRBJ2-3; 9 positions match TRBD1. The V and J ends lost 5 bases and 5 bases, in that order; junction bases with no gene match: 11. Germline V CDR1 and CDR2: SGHVS, FQNEAQ. The CDR3 runs to 16 residues. The CDR3 region has the DNA TGTGCCAGCAGCCTCTACGGACAGGGGAGGGGAGATACGCAGTATTTT. It yields the protein CASSLYGQGRGDTQYF.

The chain joins TRBV4-2 to TRBJ2-7, with TRBD2 identical over 11 bases. Germline V gene data show CDR1 as LGHNA and CDR2 as YNFKEQ. V shed 1 base and J 5 bases; nucleotides not matched to a gene: 4. The CDR3 contains 15 residues. The CDR3 sequence is CASSQVAGGLNEQYF. CDR3 coding DNA: TGTGCCAGCAGCCAAGTAGCGGGGGGGCTCAACGAGCAGTACTTC.

The chain joins TRBV15 to TRBJ2-3; TRBD2 is a possible D gene (6 bases). Trimming left V 2 bases short and J 2 bases short, with 14 bases between. Germline assignment: CDR1 LNHNV and CDR2 YYDKDF (reference sequence). CDR3 length: 16 amino acids. CDR3 sequence reads: CATSRNPSDPTDTQYF. CDR3 bases: TGTGCCACCAGCAGAAACCCTAGCGACCCCACAGATACGCAGTATTTT. The full variable domain, with the rest looked up from reference TRBV15 and TRBJ2-3, is DAMVIQNPRYQVTQFGKPVTLSCSQTLNHNVMYWYQQKSSQAPKLLFHYYDKDFNNEADTPDNFQSRRPNTSFCFLDIRSPGLGDTAMYLCATSRNPSDPTDTQYFGPGTRLTVL.

The chain carries TRBV6-5 and TRBJ1-2; 8 positions match TRBD1. Germline CDR1 and CDR2: MNHEY and SVGAGI. V trimming: 2 bases; J trimming: 4 bases; junction bases outside the gene matches: 6. The CDR3 length is 15 residues. CDR3 amino acids: CASSYGQGVRYGYTF. CDR3 nucleotide sequence: TGTGCCAGCAGTTACGGACAGGGCGTACGCTATGGCTACACCTTC.

The J gene is TRBJ2-5, the V gene TRBV15; the D is unclear. Trimming removed 0 bases from V and 2 bases from J, with 4 bases in between. CDR3 length: 13 residues. Germline-derived CDR1 and CDR2 are LNHNV and YYDKDF (reference sequence). In DNA form, the CDR3 reads TGTGCCACCAGCAGAGATCGGCAAGAGACCCAGTACTTC. Its translation: CATSRDRQETQYF.

The rearrangement joins TRBV28 to TRBJ1-4, with D perhaps TRBD1 (6 bases). CDR1 and CDR2 (germline): MDHEN, SYDVKM. The CDR3 contains 12 residues. V lost 8 bases to trimming and J lost 8 bases, with 12 bases between them. CDR3 protein: CASWGPTEKLFF. The CDR3 DNA reads as TGTGCCAGCTGGGGGCCCACCGAAAAACTGTTTTTT.

The chain couples TRBV2 to TRBJ1-2; TRBD1 agrees at 8 bases. Germline V CDR1 and CDR2: SNHLY, FYNNEI. The CDR3 has 12 amino acids. V lost 6 bases, J lost 4 bases, and 1 base stayed unmatched. The CDR3 region is CASRGTGYGYTF. The CDR3 nucleotides are TGTGCCAGCAGAGGGACAGGCTATGGCTACACCTTC.

Worth noting for this clone: One junction end disagrees with the germline gene, perhaps due to a read error. The CDR3 spells CASSFVGSNQPQHF. The CDR3 DNA reads as TGTGCCAGCAGTTTCGTGGGGAGCAATCAACCCCAGCATTTT. The chain joins TRBV28 to TRBJ1-5; no definite D call. This CDR3 is built from 14 residues. CDR1 is MDHEN, CDR2 SYDVKM, per germline. Full variable domain (remainder filled in from reference TRBV28 and TRBJ1-5): DVKVTQSSRYLVKRTGEKVFLECVQDMDHENMFWYRQDPGLGLRLIYFSYDVKMKEKGDIPEGYSVSREKKERFSLILESASTNQTSMYLCASSFVGSNQPQHFGDGTRLSIL.

The V and J genes are TRBV9 and TRBJ2-1; 12 bases align to TRBD2. This CDR3 contains 19 residues. From germline, CDR1 is SGDLS and CDR2 YYNGEE. V lost 3 bases to trimming and J lost 6 bases; unmatched junction nucleotides: 16. The CDR3 spells CASSEQGASGGAILNEQFF. The CDR3 nucleotides read TGTGCCAGCAGCGAGCAAGGAGCTAGCGGGGGGGCGATACTCAATGAGCAGTTCTTC.

This clone was observed a handful of times. The gene calls are TRBV5-6 and TRBJ1-4; D is possibly TRBD1 (6 bases). Trimming pared 5 bases from V and 7 bases from J, leaving 15 bases between. The germline CDR1 and CDR2 sequences are SGHDT and YYEEEE. CDR3 size: 14 residues. CDR3 DNA: TGTGCCAGCAGTCAACAGGGACGGGGTGAAAAACTGTTTTTT. Protein sequence: CASSQQGRGEKLFF.

J is TRBJ1-5 and V is TRBV6-1, with D perhaps TRBD1 (5 bases). The germline V gene encodes CDR1 MNHNS and CDR2 SASEGT. CDR3 length: 15 residues. V dropped 1 base and J dropped 3 bases, with 10 bases sitting between them. The CDR3 coding sequence is TGTGCCAGCAGTGAAGTCAGGGAACCCAATCAGCCCCAGCATTTT. Encoded protein: CASSEVREPNQPQHF.

The chain carries TRBV6-6 and TRBJ2-7; the D gene is possibly TRBD1 (6 bases). With 2 bases removed from V and 5 bases from J, the gap between germline ends came to 16 bases. The CDR3 has 15 amino acids. Germline CDR1 reads MNHNY; CDR2 reads SVGAGI (reference sequence). The CDR3 sequence is CASSYNRVGVDEQYF. The CDR3 DNA is TGTGCCAGCAGTTACAACAGGGTTGGTGTGGACGAGCAGTACTTC.

This clone appeared a few times. The rearrangement joins TRBV19 to TRBJ2-5, with TRBD1 matching 9 bases. The length of the CDR3 is 14 residues. CDR1 is LNHDA, CDR2 SQIVND, per germline (reference sequence). The ends lost 4 bases at V and 6 bases at J; junction bases unmatched: 6. The CDR3 is CASSTLQGAKTQYF. The DNA for the CDR3 is TGTGCCAGTAGTACCCTACAGGGGGCAAAGACCCAGTACTTC.

This clone was detected once. This chain connects TRBV9 to TRBJ1-1; TRBD1 is a possible D gene (5 bases). Trimming stripped 0 bases from V and 7 bases from J, with 13 bases between. Germline CDR1 is SGDLS and CDR2 is YYNGEE. The CDR3 extends over 14 amino acids. CDR3 protein: CASSVGDLTGEAFF. DNA of the CDR3: TGTGCCAGCAGCGTAGGGGACTTAACCGGTGAAGCTTTCTTT.

The V and J genes are TRBV7-6 and TRBJ2-5; TRBD2 agrees at 14 bases. CDR1 and CDR2 (germline): SGHVS, FNYEAQ. There are 16 residues in the CDR3. The ends lost 5 bases at V and 1 base at J; junction bases unmatched: 3. CDR3 DNA: TGTGCCAGCAGCCACGGACTAGCGGGAGGCCAAGAGACCCAGTACTTC. Protein product: CASSHGLAGGQETQYF. Full variable domain (missing parts from reference TRBV7-6 and TRBJ2-5): GAGVSQSPRYKVTKRGQDVALRCDPISGHVSLYWYRQALGQGPEFLTYFNYEAQQDKSGLPNDRFSAERPEGSISTLTIQRTEQRDSAMYRCASSHGLAGGQETQYFGPGTRLLVL.

The V gene is TRBV21-1, the J gene TRBJ1-4; the listed D gene, TRBD1, was not tested against the DNA. TRBV21-1 is classified as a pseudogene. The CDR3 loop spans 13 amino acids. CDR3 amino acids: CASSKRQGEKLFF. The CDR3 region has the DNA TGTGCCAGCAGCAAAAGACAGGGTGAAAAACTGTTTTTT.

This clone was recorded once. The gene calls are TRBV5-6 and TRBJ2-1; 13 positions agree with TRBD2. This CDR3 is 19 amino acids long. The J segment lost 1 base and the V segment lost 0 bases, leaving 7 bases of the junction unmatched. Looked up from germline, CDR1 is SGHDT and CDR2 is YYEEEE. The CDR3 DNA is TGTGCCAGCAGCTTGGCAGAGGAACTAGCGGGAGGGTCCTACAATGAGCAGTTCTTC. Its translation: CASSLAEELAGGSYNEQFF.

Here the CDR3 reads CASSQYQGFFPYEQYF. The CDR3 nucleotides read TGCGCCAGCAGTCAATATCAGGGGTTTTTCCCCTACGAGCAGTACTTC. The chain is built from TRBV23-1 and TRBJ2-7; a weak D match, TRBD1 (6 bases). TRBV23-1 is annotated as an ORF whose role is uncertain. V was clipped by 1 base and J by 2 bases, with 15 bases between them. The CDR3 runs 16 residues.

The V call is TRBV10-3, the J call TRBJ1-5; D is unclear. This CDR3 is 14 amino acids long. The ends were cut back, 0 bases at V and 5 bases at J, with 8 bases in the middle. CDR1 is ENHRY and CDR2 is SYGVKD in the germline V gene. CDR3 sequence: CAISESREDQPQHF. In nucleotides, the CDR3 is TGTGCCATCAGTGAGTCGAGGGAAGATCAGCCCCAGCATTTT.

CDR3 in amino acids: CASRFTGSSYEQYF. The CDR3 nucleotides are TGTGCAAGTCGCTTTACAGGGTCCTCCTACGAGCAGTACTTC. The chain is built from TRBV12-2 and TRBJ2-7; the D call in the table, TRBD1, was not verified against the DNA. TRBV12-2 is marked as a pseudogene. This CDR3 comprises 14 residues.

This clone turned up a few times. The genes are TRBV5-1 and TRBJ2-3; maybe TRBD2 (6 bases). V lost 0 bases, J lost 1 base, and 12 bases lay in between. CDR3 size: 16 residues. Per germline, CDR1 SGHRS and CDR2 YFSETQ. The CDR3 loop reads CASSLEPGLRTDTQYF. The CDR3 bases are TGCGCCAGCAGCTTGGAACCGGGACTTCGCACAGATACGCAGTATTTT. Using reference TRBV5-1 and TRBJ2-3 for the parts outside the CDR3, the full variable domain is KAGVTQTPRYLIKTRGQQVTLSCSPISGHRSVSWYQQTPGQGLQFLFEYFSETQRNKGNFPGRFSGRQFSNSRSEMNVSTLELGDSALYLCASSLEPGLRTDTQYFGPGTRLTVL.

CDR3: CASSHRQGANEQYF. Written as DNA, the CDR3 is TGTGCCAGCAGCCACCGACAGGGGGCAAACGAGCAGTACTTC. This rearrangement joins TRBV7-9 to TRBJ2-7; 10 bases match TRBD1. The CDR3 runs 14 residues. CDR1 SEHNR and CDR2 FQNEAQ come from the germline V gene (reference sequence). J lost 5 bases, V lost 5 bases, and 6 bases had no gene match.

The rearrangement uses TRBV19 and TRBJ2-2; tentative D call: TRBD1 (5 bases). From germline, CDR1 is LNHDA and CDR2 SQIVND (reference sequence). CDR3 length equals 11 residues. V shed 10 bases and J shed 4 bases, with 7 bases lying between them. The CDR3 region is CATDSTGELFF. DNA of the CDR3: TGTGCCACCGACAGCACCGGGGAGCTGTTTTTT.

The chain has TRBV2 and TRBJ1-6, with 7 bases lining up with TRBD1. The CDR3 is 14 residues long. V shed 8 bases, J shed 6 bases, and the junction held 7 bases outside the gene matches. CDR1 and CDR2 from the germline V gene are SNHLY and FYNNEI. DNA for the CDR3: TGTGCCAGCGGATCCGGGACAGCTAATTCACCCCTCCACTTT. Amino acid sequence: CASGSGTANSPLHF.

The chain combines TRBV4-3 with TRBJ2-6; D is perhaps TRBD2 (5 bases). CDR1 and CDR2 (germline): LGHNA, YSLEER. The CDR3 runs to 15 residues. Trimming shortened V by 3 bases and J by 4 bases, and 10 bases separated the two germline ends. This CDR3 reads CASSQDSTGANVLTF. The CDR3 coding sequence is TGCGCCAGCAGCCAGGACTCGACGGGGGCCAACGTCCTGACTTTC.

This clone appeared a single time. This rearrangement joins TRBV7-2 to TRBJ1-2; D gene ambiguous. V dropped 4 bases and J dropped 4 bases, with 16 bases sitting between them. Germline assignment: CDR1 SGHTA and CDR2 FQGNSA. The CDR3 is made up of 15 amino acids. Written as DNA, the CDR3 is TGTGCCAGCAGCTCGGGAGGCGGTGGGGTCTATGGCTACACCTTC. Amino acid sequence: CASSSGGGGVYGYTF.

V gene TRBV6-6 combines with J gene TRBJ1-4, with TRBD1 identical over 7 bases. The J segment lost 1 base and the V segment lost 6 bases, leaving 2 bases of the junction unmatched. Germline assignment: CDR1 MNHNY and CDR2 SVGAGI (reference sequence). The CDR3 is 14 amino acids. CDR3 amino acids: CASSRTGTNEKLFF. CDR3 nucleotide sequence: TGTGCCAGCAGCCGGACAGGAACTAATGAAAAACTGTTTTTT.

As regards this clone: This sample also contains other DNA sequences that code for the same CDR3. This chain joins TRBV5-6 and TRBJ2-3; TRBD2 matches 12 bases. This CDR3 comprises 15 residues. Germline values: CDR1 SGHDT, CDR2 YYEEEE. The V and J ends lost 1 base and 6 bases, in that order; junction bases with no gene match: 3. CDR3 residues: CASSLPSGGADTQYF. CDR3 coding DNA: TGTGCCAGCAGCTTGCCTAGCGGGGGGGCCGATACGCAGTATTTT. The entire variable domain, with the rest obtained from reference TRBV5-6 and TRBJ2-3, is as follows: DAGVTQSPTHLIKTRGQQVTLRCSPKSGHDTVSWYQQALGQGPQFIFQYYEEEERQRGNFPDRFSGHQFPNYSSELNVNALLLGDSALYLCASSLPSGGADTQYFGPGTRLTVL.